This T cell receptor (beta chain) emerged from a study of tumour-infiltrating T cells in Burkitt lymphoma. About the study: Patients covered every epidemiological subtype of Burkitt lymphoma. Productive clonality predicted overall and progression-free survival.

This clone has only a few counts. The antigen is not known. Study-wide results and caveats: Many Burkitt lymphoma patients shared several public clonotypes.

The table came from immunoSEQ multiplex PCR; TCRdb's copy has only in-frame clones and leaves some out. The sample has some 3,500 clones, 15% to 20% seen once. This receptor was obtained from a human donor with Burkitt lymphoma. The sequenced sample consisted of tumor tissue.

The CDR3 DNA reads TGTGCCAGCAGTTTGGGCAGGGGGCTCACTGAAGCTTTCTTT. Its protein is CASSLGRGLTEAFF. The chain recombines TRBV28 with TRBJ1-1; 8 bases fit TRBD1. The germline CDR1 and CDR2 sequences are MDHEN and SYDVKM. The CDR3 is 14 residues long. The V gene end was trimmed by 3 bases and the J gene end by 4 bases; junction bases not matched to a gene: 4.